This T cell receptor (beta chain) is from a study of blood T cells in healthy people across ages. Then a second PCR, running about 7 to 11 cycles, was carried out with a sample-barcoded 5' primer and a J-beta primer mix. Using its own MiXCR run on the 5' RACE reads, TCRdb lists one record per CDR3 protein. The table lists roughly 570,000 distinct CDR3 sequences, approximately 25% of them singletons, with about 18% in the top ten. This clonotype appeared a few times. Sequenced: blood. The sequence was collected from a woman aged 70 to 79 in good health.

CDR3 region: CSARDRSAGTYEQYF. CDR3 nucleotide sequence: TGCAGTGCTAGAGATAGGAGCGCGGGCACCTACGAGCAGTACTTC. This sequence joins TRBV20-1 and TRBJ2-5, with D perhaps TRBD2 (5 bases). The J call may be in error: the DNA end matches TRBJ2-7 better. The CDR3 spans 15 residues. Looked up from germline, CDR1 is DFQATT and CDR2 is SNEGSKA (reference sequence).